This record covers a single T cell receptor (beta chain). The antigen is not known. This sample is part of a study of blood T cells in healthy people across ages. Overall study results and limits: Researchers deemed the diversity estimates from one million T cells underestimates.

The use of a sample-barcoded 5' primer and a J-beta primer mix characterized a second PCR of roughly 6 to 11 cycles. TCRdb independently ran MiXCR on the 5' RACE reads; one entry per CDR3 protein. This sample has hundreds of thousands of distinct CDR3 sequences, with about 52% found just once. Losses at the gene ends were 0 bases for V and 4 bases for J; bases not matched to a gene: 7. This CDR3 has 17 amino acids. The V gene's germline CDR1 is LGHDT and CDR2 YNNKEL (reference sequence). Material: blood. The source is a woman aged 60-75 years in good health. The J gene is TRBJ2-3, the V gene TRBV3-1, with TRBD2 identical over 10 bases. The CDR3 bases are TGTGCCAGCAGCCAAGAGAGGGGACTAGCGACCCCAGATACGCAGTATTTT. This translates into CASSQERGLATPDTQYF.